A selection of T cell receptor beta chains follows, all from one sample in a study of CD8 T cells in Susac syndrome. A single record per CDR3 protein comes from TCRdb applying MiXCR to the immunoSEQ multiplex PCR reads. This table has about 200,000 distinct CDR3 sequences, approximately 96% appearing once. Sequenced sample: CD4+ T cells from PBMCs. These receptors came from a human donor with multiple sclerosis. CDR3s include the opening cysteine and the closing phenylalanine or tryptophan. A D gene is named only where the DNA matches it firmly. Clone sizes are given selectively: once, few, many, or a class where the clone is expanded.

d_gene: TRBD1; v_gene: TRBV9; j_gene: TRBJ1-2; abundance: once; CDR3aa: CASSVDRVAGNYGYTF; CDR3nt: TGTGCCAGCAGCGTTGACAGGGTTGCGGGGAACTATGGCTACACCTTC
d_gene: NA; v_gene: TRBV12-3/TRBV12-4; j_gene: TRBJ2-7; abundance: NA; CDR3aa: CASSPSRQGGISYEQYF; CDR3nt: TGTGCCAGCAGTCCCTCCCGACAAGGGGGAATATCCTACGAGCAGTACTTC
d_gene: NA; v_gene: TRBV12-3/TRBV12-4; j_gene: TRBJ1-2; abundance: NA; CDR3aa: CASSRNRDGYTF; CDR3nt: TGTGCCAGCAGTCGGAACAGGGATGGCTACACCTTC
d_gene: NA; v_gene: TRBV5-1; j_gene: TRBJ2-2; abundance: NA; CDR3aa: CASSSTGGLTGELFF; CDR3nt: TGCGCCAGCAGCTCGACGGGGGGCCTGACCGGGGAGCTGTTTTTT
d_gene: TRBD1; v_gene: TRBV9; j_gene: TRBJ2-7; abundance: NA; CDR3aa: CARETEEGQGYEQYF; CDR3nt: TGTGCCAGAGAGACCGAGGAAGGACAGGGGTACGAGCAGTACTTC
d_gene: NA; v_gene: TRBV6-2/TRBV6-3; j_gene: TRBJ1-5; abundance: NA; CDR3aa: CASSLGGDNQPQHF; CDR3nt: TGTGCCAGCAGTTTAGGGGGAGACAATCAGCCCCAGCATTTT
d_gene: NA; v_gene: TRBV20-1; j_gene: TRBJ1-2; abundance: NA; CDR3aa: CSAREGMSGGYTF; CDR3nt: TGCAGTGCTAGAGAAGGAATGTCGGGCGGCTACACCTTC
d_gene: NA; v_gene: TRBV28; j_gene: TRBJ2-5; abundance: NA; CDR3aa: CASSLPQGTETQYF; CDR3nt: TGTGCCAGCAGTTTACCCCAGGGCACAGAGACCCAGTACTTC
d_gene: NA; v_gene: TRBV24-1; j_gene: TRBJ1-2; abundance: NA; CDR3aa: CATSDPDGYTF; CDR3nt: TGTGCCACCAGTGACCCCGATGGCTACACCTTC
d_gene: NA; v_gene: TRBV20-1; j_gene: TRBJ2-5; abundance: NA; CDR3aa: CSARQGFGAETQYF; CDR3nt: TGCAGTGCTAGACAGGGATTTGGTGCAGAGACCCAGTACTTC
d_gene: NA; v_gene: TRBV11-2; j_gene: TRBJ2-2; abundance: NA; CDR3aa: CASSLNRISANTGELFF; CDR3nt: TGTGCCAGCAGCTTAAACCGGATCAGCGCGAACACCGGGGAGCTGTTTTTT
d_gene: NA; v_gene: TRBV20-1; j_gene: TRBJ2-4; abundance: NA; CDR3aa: CSAPTRAKNIQYF; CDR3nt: TGCAGTGCCCCTACTAGGGCCAAAAACATTCAGTACTTC
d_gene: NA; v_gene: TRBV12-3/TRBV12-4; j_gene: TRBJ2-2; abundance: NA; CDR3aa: CASSSSLPGELFF; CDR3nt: TGTGCCAGCAGCTCATCGCTCCCCGGGGAGCTGTTTTTT
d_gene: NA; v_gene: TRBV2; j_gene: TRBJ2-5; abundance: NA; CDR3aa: CASSGVSGTQYF; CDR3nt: TGTGCCAGCAGTGGAGTATCCGGGACCCAGTACTTC
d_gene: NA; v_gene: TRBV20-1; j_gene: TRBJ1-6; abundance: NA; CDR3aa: CSVVGGNSPLHF; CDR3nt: TGCAGTGTAGTAGGGGGTAATTCACCCCTCCACTTT
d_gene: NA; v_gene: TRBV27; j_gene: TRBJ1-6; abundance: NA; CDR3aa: CASSLSGFTGSGSPLHF; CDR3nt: TGTGCCAGCAGTTTATCCGGTTTCACAGGGTCTGGTTCACCCCTCCACTTT